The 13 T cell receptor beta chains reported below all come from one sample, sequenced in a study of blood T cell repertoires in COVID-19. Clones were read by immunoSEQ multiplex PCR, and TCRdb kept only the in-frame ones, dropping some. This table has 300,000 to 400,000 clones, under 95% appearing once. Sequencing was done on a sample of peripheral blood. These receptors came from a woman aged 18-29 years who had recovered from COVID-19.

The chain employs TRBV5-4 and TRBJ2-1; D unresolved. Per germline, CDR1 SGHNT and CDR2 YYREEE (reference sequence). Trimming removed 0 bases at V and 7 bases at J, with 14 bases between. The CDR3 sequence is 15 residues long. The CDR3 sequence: CASSLDPQPRNEQFF. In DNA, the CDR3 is TGTGCCAGCAGCTTGGACCCGCAGCCCAGGAATGAGCAGTTCTTC.

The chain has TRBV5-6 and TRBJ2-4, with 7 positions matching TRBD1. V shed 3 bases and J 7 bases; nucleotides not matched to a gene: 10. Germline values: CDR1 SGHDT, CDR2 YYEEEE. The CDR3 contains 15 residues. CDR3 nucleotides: TGTGCCAGCAGCTCCCCCCGGACAGGTGTCAACATTCAGTACTTC. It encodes CASSSPRTGVNIQYF.

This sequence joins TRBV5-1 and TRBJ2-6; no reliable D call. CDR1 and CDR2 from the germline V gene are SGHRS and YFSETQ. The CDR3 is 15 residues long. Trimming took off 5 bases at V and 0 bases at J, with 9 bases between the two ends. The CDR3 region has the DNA TGCGCCAGCAGTCATGAGAACTCTGGGGCCAACGTCCTGACTTTC. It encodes CASSHENSGANVLTF. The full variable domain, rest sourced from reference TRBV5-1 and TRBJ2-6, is KAGVTQTPRYLIKTRGQQVTLSCSPISGHRSVSWYQQTPGQGLQFLFEYFSETQRNKGNFPGRFSGRQFSNSRSEMNVSTLELGDSALYLCASSHENSGANVLTFGAGSRLTVL.

The CDR3 nucleotides read TGCAGCGCGGGGACAGGGAATGCCGGGGAGCTGTTTTTT. It translates to CSAGTGNAGELFF. This chain uses TRBV29-1 with TRBJ2-2; 9 positions match TRBD1. CDR1 is SQVTM, CDR2 ANQGSEA, per germline. The CDR3 is 13 amino acids. With V trimmed by 7 bases and J by 6 bases, 6 bases remained unmatched.

CDR3 sequence reads: CASEHGTAAEQFF. The CDR3 DNA sequence: TGCGCCAGCGAGCACGGGACAGCAGCGGAGCAGTTCTTC. The chain recombines TRBV10-2 with TRBJ2-1; 7 bases fit TRBD1. The CDR3 covers 13 residues. After removal of 8 bases from V and 10 bases from J, the junction contained 11 bases not matched to a gene. The germline CDR1 and CDR2 sequences are WSHSY and SAAADI.

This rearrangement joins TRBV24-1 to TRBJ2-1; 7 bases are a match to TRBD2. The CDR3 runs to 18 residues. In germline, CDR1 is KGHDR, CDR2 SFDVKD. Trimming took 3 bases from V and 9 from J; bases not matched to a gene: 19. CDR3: CATSDRGRGGKAQSEQFF. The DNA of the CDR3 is TGTGCCACCAGTGATCGCGGGAGAGGAGGTAAAGCACAGAGTGAGCAGTTCTTC.

CDR3 in DNA: TGTGCCAATGAACAGGGGAGCTATGGCTACACCTTC. It translates to CANEQGSYGYTF. This chain links TRBV5-8 with TRBJ1-2; 7 bases align to TRBD1. J gave up 4 bases and V 9 bases, and 6 bases lay outside the gene matches. Looked up from germline, CDR1 is SGHTS and CDR2 is YDEGEE. The CDR3 is made up of 12 amino acids.

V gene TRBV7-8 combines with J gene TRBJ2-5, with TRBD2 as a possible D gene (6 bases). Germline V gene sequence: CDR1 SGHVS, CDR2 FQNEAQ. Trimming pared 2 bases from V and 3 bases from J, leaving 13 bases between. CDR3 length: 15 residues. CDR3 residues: CASSLWRTKKETQYF. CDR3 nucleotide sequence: TGTGCCAGCAGCTTATGGAGGACTAAAAAAGAGACCCAGTACTTC.

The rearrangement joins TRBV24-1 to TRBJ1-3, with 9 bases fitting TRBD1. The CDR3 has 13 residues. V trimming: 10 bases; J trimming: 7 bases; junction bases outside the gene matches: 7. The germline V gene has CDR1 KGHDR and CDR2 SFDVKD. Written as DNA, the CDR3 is TGTGCCACACAGGACAGGGGTTTTAACACCATATATTTT. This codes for CATQDRGFNTIYF.

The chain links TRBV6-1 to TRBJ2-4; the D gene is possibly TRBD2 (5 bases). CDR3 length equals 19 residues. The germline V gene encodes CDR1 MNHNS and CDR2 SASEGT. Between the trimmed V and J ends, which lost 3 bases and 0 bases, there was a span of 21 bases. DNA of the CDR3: TGTGCCAGCAGTGACTTCTTGCGGGCCAGCGAAATAGCCAAAAACATTCAGTACTTC. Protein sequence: CASSDFLRASEIAKNIQYF.

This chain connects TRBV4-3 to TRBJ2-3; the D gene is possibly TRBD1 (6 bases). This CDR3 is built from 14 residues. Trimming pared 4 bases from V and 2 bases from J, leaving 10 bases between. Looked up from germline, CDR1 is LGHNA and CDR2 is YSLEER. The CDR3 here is CASSLGGYTDTQYF. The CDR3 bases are TGCGCCAGCAGCCTAGGGGGATACACAGATACGCAGTATTTT.

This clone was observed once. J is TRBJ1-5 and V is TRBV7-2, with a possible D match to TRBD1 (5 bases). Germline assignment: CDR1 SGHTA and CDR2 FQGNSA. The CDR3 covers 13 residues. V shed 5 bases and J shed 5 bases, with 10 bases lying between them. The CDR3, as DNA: TGTGCCAGCAGCCCAGGGCAATATCAGCCCCAGCATTTT. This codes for CASSPGQYQPQHF.

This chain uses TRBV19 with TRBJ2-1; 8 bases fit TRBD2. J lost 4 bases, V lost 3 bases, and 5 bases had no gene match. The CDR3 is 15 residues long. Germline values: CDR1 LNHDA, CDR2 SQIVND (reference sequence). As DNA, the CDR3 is TGTGCCAGTAGTATTAACGCGGGGGGATACAATGAGCAGTTCTTC. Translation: CASSINAGGYNEQFF.